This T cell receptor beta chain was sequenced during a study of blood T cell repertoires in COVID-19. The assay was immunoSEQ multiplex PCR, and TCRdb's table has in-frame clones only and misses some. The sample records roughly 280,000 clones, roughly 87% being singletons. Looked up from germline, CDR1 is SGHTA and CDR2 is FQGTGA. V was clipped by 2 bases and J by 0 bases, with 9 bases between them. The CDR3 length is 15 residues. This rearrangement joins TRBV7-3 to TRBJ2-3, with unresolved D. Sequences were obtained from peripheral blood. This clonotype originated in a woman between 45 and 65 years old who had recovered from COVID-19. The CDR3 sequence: CASSLYSRSTDTQYF. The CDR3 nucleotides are TGTGCCAGCAGCTTATATTCGCGGAGCACAGATACGCAGTATTTT.